These 20 T cell receptor beta chains were all obtained from the same sample, sequenced in a study of beta chain features in type 1 diabetes. The authors reverse transcribed all of the isolated RNA, so sequencing captured expressed TCRB transcripts. Clones were read by immunoSEQ multiplex PCR, and TCRdb kept only the in-frame ones, dropping some. The sample shows about 350,000 clones, about 20% of them seen only once. The source material was naive CD4+ T cells from blood. The receptors derive from a woman younger than 30 in good health.

This clone has only a few counts. The chain joins TRBV9 to TRBJ2-7; 9 nucleotides align to TRBD1. The CDR3 has 14 amino acids. J lost 6 bases, V lost 2 bases, and 6 bases had no gene match. Germline V gene data show CDR1 as SGDLS and CDR2 as YYNGEE. CDR3 sequence: CASSVDRGFSEQYF. The CDR3 DNA sequence: TGTGCCAGCAGCGTGGACAGGGGTTTCTCCGAGCAGTACTTC.

This chain joins TRBV18 and TRBJ2-1, with TRBD2 identical over 14 bases. The CDR3 is 19 amino acids. Germline V gene sequence: CDR1 KGHSH, CDR2 LQKENI. Losses at the gene ends were 1 base for V and 2 bases for J; bases not matched to a gene: 7. In DNA form, the CDR3 reads TGTGCCAGCTCACCACTGACTAGCGGGAGGGCAAAAACCTACAATGAGCAGTTCTTC. This translates into CASSPLTSGRAKTYNEQFF.

This clone was seen a handful of times. This sequence joins TRBV13 and TRBJ2-1, with a possible D match to TRBD2 (6 bases). Germline V CDR1 and CDR2: PRHDT, FYEKMQ (reference sequence). The V and J ends lost 1 base and 9 bases respectively, with 19 bases between them. The CDR3 is 16 amino acids. The CDR3 loop is CASSLVPGVVGGEQFF. CDR3 nucleotide sequence: TGTGCCAGCAGCTTAGTCCCGGGAGTGGTTGGCGGTGAGCAGTTCTTC.

In nucleotides, the CDR3 is TGTGCCAGCAGCTCTGGGGCGGGAGGGGACAATGAGCAGTTCTTC. This encodes CASSSGAGGDNEQFF. The chain recombines TRBV7-9 with TRBJ2-1, with TRBD2 identical over 9 bases. CDR3 size: 15 residues. Germline assignment: CDR1 SEHNR and CDR2 FQNEAQ (reference sequence). The V gene end was trimmed by 4 bases and the J gene end by 5 bases; junction bases not matched to a gene: 6.

This clone was picked up a small number of times. This rearrangement joins TRBV30 to TRBJ1-4, with 8 bases fitting TRBD1. The V gene end was trimmed by 1 base and the J gene end by 8 bases; junction bases not matched to a gene: 12. This CDR3 region has 16 residues. The germline V gene encodes CDR1 GTSNPN and CDR2 SVGIG (reference sequence). The CDR3, as DNA: TGTGCCTGGAGTGCACTCCGACAGGGGCTGAAGGAAAAACTGTTTTTT. It is translated as CAWSALRQGLKEKLFF.

This clone has just a few counts. J is TRBJ2-3 and V is TRBV4-2; 7 bases agree with TRBD2. This CDR3 contains 15 residues. Germline V CDR1 and CDR2: LGHNA, YNFKEQ. V trimming: 4 bases; J trimming: 3 bases; junction bases outside the gene matches: 7. The CDR3 is CASSPQRGGTDTQYF. CDR3 nucleotides: TGTGCCAGCAGCCCCCAGCGGGGAGGGACAGATACGCAGTATTTT.

This clone turned up a few times. Written as DNA, the CDR3 is TGTGCCAGCAGCCCGACTAGCGGGCTCTACGAGCAGTACTTC. Residues: CASSPTSGLYEQYF. The rearrangement joins TRBV11-2 to TRBJ2-7; 10 nucleotides line up with TRBD2. The germline V gene encodes CDR1 SGHAT and CDR2 FQNNGV. The CDR3 spans 14 residues. V shed 5 bases and J 3 bases; nucleotides not matched to a gene: 4.

The V call is TRBV14, the J call TRBJ2-1; no clear D gene. Trimming removed 3 bases at V and 9 bases at J, with 12 bases between. This CDR3 is built from 13 residues. Germline V gene lookup returns CDR1 SGHDN and CDR2 FVKESK. CDR3 sequence (DNA): TGTGCCAGCAGCCAGAACTACGAGATTGAGCAGTTCTTC. Translating it yields CASSQNYEIEQFF.

This chain links TRBV15 with TRBJ2-2; 14 bases are shared with TRBD2. Trimming removed 7 bases from V and 6 bases from J; junction bases left unmatched: 4. This CDR3 region has 15 residues. CDR1 is LNHNV, CDR2 YYDKDF, per germline (reference sequence). CDR3 nucleotide sequence: TGTGCCACCAACCGACTAGCGGGAGGGCCCGGGGAGCTGTTTTTT. Translated, it gives CATNRLAGGPGELFF.

V gene TRBV7-2 combines with J gene TRBJ2-5; a possible D gene is TRBD2 (5 bases). V was clipped by 0 bases and J by 7 bases, with 9 bases between them. In germline, CDR1 is SGHTA, CDR2 FQGNSA. The length of the CDR3 is 13 residues. CDR3 coding DNA: TGTGCCAGCAGCTTAGCCGGGGATGCGACCCAGTACTTC. Protein sequence: CASSLAGDATQYF.

The chain joins TRBV18 to TRBJ2-7; the match to TRBD1 covers 8 bases. Germline CDR1 and CDR2: KGHSH and LQKENI. The CDR3 totals 15 residues. The ends lost 2 bases at V and 7 bases at J; junction bases unmatched: 10. The CDR3 DNA follows: TGTGCCAGCTCACCAGGGACAGGAACGCGTCTGGAGCAGTACTTC. It is translated as CASSPGTGTRLEQYF.

This chain joins TRBV2 and TRBJ2-4; TRBD2 matches at 14 bases. The CDR3 consists of 13 residues. Germline V CDR1 and CDR2: SNHLY, FYNNEI. Trimming removed 7 bases from V and 12 bases from J; junction bases left unmatched: 5. This CDR3 reads CASNRLAGGPQYF. In DNA form, the CDR3 reads TGTGCCAGCAACAGACTAGCGGGAGGGCCTCAGTACTTC.

V usage is TRBV11-2 and J usage is TRBJ2-1, with D tentatively TRBD2 (6 bases). CDR3 size: 13 residues. The germline CDR1 and CDR2 sequences are SGHAT and FQNNGV. Trimming left V 5 bases short and J 9 bases short, with 14 bases between. DNA of the CDR3: TGTGCCAGCAGCCCGGGACTCGCGCTTGAGCAGTTCTTC. It specifies CASSPGLALEQFF.

J is TRBJ2-1 and V is TRBV2; 7 bases are a match to TRBD2. CDR1 is SNHLY and CDR2 is FYNNEI in the germline V gene. J was trimmed by 5 bases and V by 4 bases; bases with no gene match: 8. There are 15 residues in the CDR3. CDR3 DNA: TGTGCCAGCAGTGTTAATGGACTAGTCGACAATGAGCAGTTCTTC. Its translation: CASSVNGLVDNEQFF.

This clone was detected a few times. The V call is TRBV30, the J call TRBJ2-7; perhaps TRBD2 as D (7 bases). The CDR3 runs to 15 residues. Trimming removed 2 bases at V and 3 bases at J, with 17 bases between. Germline CDR1 GTSNPN, CDR2 SVGIG (reference sequence). The CDR3 loop reads CAWSSGGGSGYEQYF. As DNA, the CDR3 is TGTGCCTGGAGTTCCGGGGGCGGGAGTGGCTACGAGCAGTACTTC.

This clone was counted between two and nine times. This chain joins TRBV7-9 and TRBJ2-5; the D is unclear. Germline V gene data show CDR1 as SEHNR and CDR2 as FQNEAQ (reference sequence). The V end was cut by 5 bases, the J end by 7 bases, with 8 bases between. This CDR3 has 11 residues. In DNA, the CDR3 is TGTGCCAGCAGCCCCGGTGCGACCCAGTACTTC. Amino acids: CASSPGATQYF.

The chain has TRBV18 and TRBJ1-5; 8 positions agree with TRBD1. After removal of 3 bases from V and 7 bases from J, the junction contained 2 bases not matched to a gene. The CDR3 runs 13 residues. Germline CDR1 is KGHSH and CDR2 is LQKENI. CDR3: CASSPDREQPQHF. The CDR3 region has the DNA TGTGCCAGCTCACCGGACAGGGAACAGCCCCAGCATTTT.

This clone has only a few counts. The V gene is TRBV2, the J gene TRBJ2-5; TRBD2 matches at 12 bases. The V segment lost 6 bases and the J segment 4 bases; nucleotides outside the gene matches: 3. Looked up from germline, CDR1 is SNHLY and CDR2 is FYNNEI. CDR3 size: 14 residues. In DNA, the CDR3 is TGTGCCAGCAGGGAGGGACTAGCGGGAGAGACCCAGTACTTC. Translation gives CASREGLAGETQYF.

This clone was seen a few times. Different DNA sequences within this sample yield the same CDR3. The chain couples TRBV5-1 to TRBJ2-7; perhaps TRBD1 as D (6 bases). V was clipped by 0 bases and J by 0 bases, with 10 bases between them. The CDR3 contains 15 residues. CDR1 and CDR2 from the germline V gene are SGHRS and YFSETQ. Here the CDR3 DNA reads TGCGCCAGCAGCTTGGGCAGGGGAACCTCCTACGAGCAGTACTTC. It codes for CASSLGRGTSYEQYF.

J is TRBJ2-7 and V is TRBV30; D gene uncertain. The CDR3 is made up of 11 amino acids. The germline V gene has CDR1 GTSNPN and CDR2 SVGIG (reference sequence). With 3 bases removed from V and 3 bases from J, the gap between germline ends came to 6 bases. Here the CDR3 DNA reads TGTGCCTGGAGCGTCGGCTACGAGCAGTACTTC. This gives the protein CAWSVGYEQYF. The full variable domain, its missing parts supplied by reference TRBV30 and TRBJ2-7, is SQTIHQWPATLVQPVGSPLSLECTVEGTSNPNLYWYRQAAGRGLQLLFYSVGIGQISSEVPQNLSASRPQDRQFILSSKKLLLSDSGFYLCAWSVGYEQYFGPGTRLTVT.